This T cell receptor (beta chain) was recovered during a study of shared T cell receptors in the human thymus. V trimming: 4 bases; J trimming: 2 bases; junction bases outside the gene matches: 4. Germline loops: CDR1 SGHRS, CDR2 YFSETQ. The CDR3 sequence is 15 residues long. Clones were read by immunoSEQ multiplex PCR, and TCRdb kept only the in-frame ones, dropping some. The profile shows under 700,000 clones, about 80% of them singletons. This sample was shared with a second study, whose subject was human thymus T cells. That paper adds: Those donating were healthy Finnish infants in corrective surgery for congenital heart defects. Thymic tissue was derived from resections collected during corrective heart surgery. Related research described strongly overlapping thymic repertoires in unrelated people.

The sequence was obtained from a boy in the first two years of life with a congenital heart defect. Material: thymocytes. The chain employs TRBV5-1 and TRBJ2-7, with 12 bases fitting TRBD2. The CDR3 DNA is TGCGCCAGCAGCAGGGGACTAGCGGGTACCTACGAGCAGTACTTC. Amino acid sequence: CASSRGLAGTYEQYF.